Below are 28 T cell receptor beta chains sequenced from a single sample in a study of HIV-infected patients and healthy controls. TCRdb re-called the 5' RACE reads through MiXCR, storing one row per CDR3 protein. This table holds around 64,000 distinct CDR3 sequences, roughly a sixth found once. The specimen was CD4+ T cells from blood. These receptor sequences come from a human donor in good health.

V is TRBV12-3 or TRBV12-4 and J is TRBJ2-7; a possible D gene is TRBD1 (5 bases). The V end was cut by 3 bases, the J end by 6 bases, with 12 bases between. This CDR3 spans 13 amino acids. Here the CDR3 DNA reads TGTGCCAGCAGTTTTTCAGGGTTGGGCGAGCAGTACTTC. Translating gives CASSFSGLGEQYF.

As to this clonotype: A clone one base away is much larger, so this may be a read error. The V gene is TRBV18, the J gene TRBJ1-5; TRBD1 matches 7 bases. V lost 3 bases and J lost 1; bases outside the gene matches: 15. The V gene's germline CDR1 is KGHSH and CDR2 LQKENI. The CDR3 sequence is 19 residues long. CDR3 coding DNA: TGTGCCAGCTCACCCACCATGGCAACCACAGGGGAAAGCAATCAGCCCCAGCATTTT. Its translation is CASSPTMATTGESNQPQHF. The whole variable domain, filled in from reference TRBV18 and TRBJ1-5, reads NAGVMQNPRHLVRRRGQEARLRCSPMKGHSHVYWYRQLPEEGLKFMVYLQKENIIDESGMPKERFSAEFPKEGPSILRIQQVVRGDSAAYFCASSPTMATTGESNQPQHFGDGTRLSIL.

The J gene is TRBJ2-3, the V gene TRBV11-3; D not resolved. Germline CDR1 is SGHNT and CDR2 is YENEEA. The CDR3 extends over 12 amino acids. V lost 0 bases to trimming and J lost 6 bases, with 4 bases between them. The CDR3 is CASSLDPDTQYF. The DNA of the CDR3 is TGTGCCAGCAGCTTAGATCCGGATACGCAGTATTTT.

This clonotype has only one observation. The chain links TRBV19 to TRBJ2-5, with D perhaps TRBD1 (5 bases). V was shortened by 4 bases and J by 4 bases, with 7 bases between the two germline ends. Per the germline V gene, CDR1 is LNHDA and CDR2 is SQIVND (reference sequence). The CDR3 loop spans 12 amino acids. The CDR3 sequence is CASSKGRETQYF. CDR3 bases: TGTGCCAGTAGTAAGGGGCGAGAGACCCAGTACTTC.

This clonotype was counted a few times. The CDR3 sequence: CASSSSAGPGANVLTF. CDR3 sequence (DNA): TGTGCCAGCAGTTCCTCTGCGGGTCCTGGGGCCAACGTCCTGACTTTC. The chain has TRBV6-6 and TRBJ2-6, with a possible D match to TRBD2 (5 bases). With 4 bases removed from V and 2 bases from J, the gap between germline ends came to 12 bases. Germline V gene sequence: CDR1 MNHNY, CDR2 SVGAGI (reference sequence). The CDR3 spans 16 residues.

V gene TRBV5-1 combines with J gene TRBJ2-3; D remains ambiguous. CDR3 length equals 13 residues. Germline V CDR1 and CDR2: SGHRS, YFSETQ. Trimming stripped 7 bases from V and 2 bases from J, with 11 bases between. CDR3 protein: CASSSRDTDTQYF. The CDR3 DNA reads TGCGCCAGCTCCAGCCGCGACACAGATACGCAGTATTTT.

In its sample, this clonotype was seen a few times. V is TRBV11-1 and J is TRBJ2-6, with D unresolved. The germline gives CDR1 SGHAT, CDR2 FQDESV (reference sequence). This CDR3 contains 14 residues. The V and J ends lost 0 bases and 4 bases respectively, with 4 bases between them. The CDR3 reads CASSLAGGANVLTF. Written as DNA, the CDR3 is TGTGCCAGCAGCTTAGCGGGGGGGGCCAACGTCCTGACTTTC.

At least ten counts were recorded for this clonotype. The chain recombines TRBV20-1 with TRBJ1-2, with TRBD1 identical over 8 bases. The V gene's germline CDR1 is DFQATT and CDR2 SNEGSKA (reference sequence). After removal of 2 bases from V and 4 bases from J, the junction contained 12 bases not matched to a gene. The CDR3 has 16 residues. CDR3 nucleotide sequence: TGCAGTGCTAGAACAGGGGGGGACGGACAGACCTATGGCTACACCTTC. As protein: CSARTGGDGQTYGYTF.

The chain uses TRBV20-1 and TRBJ1-2; tentative D call: TRBD1 (5 bases). Per the germline V gene, CDR1 is DFQATT and CDR2 is SNEGSKA (reference sequence). Trimming took off 3 bases at V and 1 base at J, with 15 bases between the two ends. The CDR3 sequence is 15 residues long. Here the CDR3 reads CSARGGADRNYGYTF. The CDR3 DNA reads TGCAGTGCTAGGGGTGGGGCAGATCGTAACTATGGCTACACCTTC.

The genes are TRBV12-3 or TRBV12-4 and TRBJ2-1, with unresolved D. The CDR3 is made up of 11 amino acids. The V end was cut by 7 bases, the J end by 8 bases, with 9 bases between. DNA for the CDR3: TGTGCCAGCACCCTTGCGCATGAGCAGTTCTTC. It specifies CASTLAHEQFF.

The chain uses TRBV18 and TRBJ1-1, with no clear D. Trimming removed 10 bases at V and 5 bases at J, with 11 bases between. The germline V gene encodes CDR1 KGHSH and CDR2 LQKENI. CDR3 length: 11 amino acids. The CDR3 DNA sequence: TGTGCCACAGCTGGTCTGACTGAAGCTTTCTTT. Translated, it gives CATAGLTEAFF.

This sequence joins TRBV20-1 and TRBJ2-1; 8 bases fit TRBD1. Germline V gives CDR1 DFQATT, CDR2 SNEGSKA (reference sequence). J lost 5 bases, V lost 5 bases, and 17 bases had no gene match. The CDR3 loop spans 17 amino acids. The CDR3: CSAPRGQGRIGHNEQFF. The CDR3 DNA sequence: TGCAGTGCTCCCCGAGGACAGGGTCGAATAGGGCACAATGAGCAGTTCTTC.

The chain uses TRBV7-9 and TRBJ1-6; 8 bases align to TRBD1. Per germline, CDR1 SEHNR and CDR2 FQNEAQ (reference sequence). With V trimmed by 5 bases and J by 5 bases, 5 bases remained unmatched. The length of the CDR3 is 15 residues. The CDR3 here is CASSPSGQDNSPLHF. For the CDR3, the DNA is TGTGCCAGCAGCCCTTCGGGACAGGATAATTCACCCCTCCACTTT.

The chain employs TRBV2 and TRBJ2-3; tentatively, D is TRBD1 (5 bases). V was trimmed by 7 bases and J by 5 bases, leaving 13 bases between them. The germline V gene encodes CDR1 SNHLY and CDR2 FYNNEI. The CDR3 covers 13 residues. As DNA, the CDR3 is TGTGCCAGCAAGAAAGGGGCTGGAGATACGCAGTATTTT. It codes for CASKKGAGDTQYF.

This clonotype was counted many times. The chain joins TRBV10-3 to TRBJ1-5, with TRBD1 as a possible D gene (6 bases). Trimming removed 8 bases at V and 5 bases at J, with 16 bases between. The CDR3 runs to 14 residues. Germline V gene lookup returns CDR1 ENHRY and CDR2 SYGVKD. CDR3 loop: CAIANGPGDQPQHF. For the CDR3, the DNA is TGTGCCATCGCAAACGGACCAGGGGATCAGCCCCAGCATTTT.

The chain couples TRBV25-1 to TRBJ2-1; 8 bases align to TRBD2. CDR3 size: 15 residues. Trimming at V came to 6 bases and at J to 7 bases, leaving 11 bases not matched to a gene. The germline CDR1 and CDR2 sequences are MGHDK and SYGVNS. The DNA of the CDR3 is TGTGCCAGCAGCCCAATGAGCGGGAGAGGGAATGAGCAGTTCTTC. It is translated as CASSPMSGRGNEQFF.

This clonotype showed up many times. V usage is TRBV24-1 and J usage is TRBJ1-2; D possibly corresponds to TRBD1 (5 bases). Germline CDR1 and CDR2: KGHDR and SFDVKD. The V gene lost 6 bases and the J gene lost 8 bases, with 12 bases spanning the gap. The CDR3 runs 12 residues. CDR3 protein: CATSTQAGGYTF. CDR3 coding DNA: TGTGCCACCAGTACACAGGCGGGAGGCTACACCTTC.

The CDR3 reads CASSFPPTSGVYNEQFF. The DNA for the CDR3 is TGTGCCAGCAGTTTTCCCCCGACTAGCGGGGTGTACAATGAGCAGTTCTTC. V gene TRBV28 combines with J gene TRBJ2-1, with 11 bases lining up with TRBD2. CDR1 is MDHEN, CDR2 SYDVKM, per germline. With 3 bases clipped from V and 4 bases from J, the junction kept 8 bases outside the gene matches. The CDR3 loop spans 17 amino acids.

The chain joins TRBV28 to TRBJ1-1; maybe TRBD1 (6 bases). Germline V CDR1 and CDR2: MDHEN, SYDVKM. The CDR3 is 15 residues long. V was cut by 4 bases and J by 2 bases, with 14 bases left in between. In DNA, the CDR3 is TGTGCCAGCAGTTGGGGACATTTGGGTAACACTGAAGCTTTCTTT. It specifies CASSWGHLGNTEAFF.

This clonotype has a handful of counts. This chain joins TRBV11-2 and TRBJ2-2; the D is unclear. CDR1 and CDR2 from the germline V gene are SGHAT and FQNNGV. This CDR3 spans 13 amino acids. V gave up 6 bases and J gave up 4 bases, with 9 bases separating them. Here the CDR3 DNA reads TGTGCCAGCAGGAAGACGGCCACCGGGGAGCTGTTTTTT. This codes for CASRKTATGELFF.

The chain couples TRBV29-1 to TRBJ2-3, with D perhaps being TRBD1 or TRBD2 (5 bases each). The V gene lost 0 bases and the J gene lost 1 base, with 14 bases spanning the gap. The CDR3 covers 16 residues. Germline CDR1 SQVTM, CDR2 ANQGSEA. CDR3 sequence reads: CSVEDPGGRGTDTQYF. CDR3 nucleotide sequence: TGCAGCGTTGAAGATCCTGGGGGTAGGGGCACAGATACGCAGTATTTT.

The V gene is TRBV6-5, the J gene TRBJ1-6; TRBD1 is a possible D gene (5 bases). CDR3 length equals 13 residues. Germline CDR1 is MNHEY and CDR2 is SVGAGI. The ends were cut back, 5 bases at V and 10 bases at J, with 12 bases in the middle. As DNA, the CDR3 is TGTGCCAGCAGTCGGGGGGAGGGCTCACCCCTCCACTTT. Amino acids: CASSRGEGSPLHF.

The V and J genes are TRBV5-1 and TRBJ2-7, with 7 nucleotides matching TRBD1. Per germline, CDR1 SGHRS and CDR2 YFSETQ. The junction had 6 bases not matched to a gene; V was cut back by 0 bases and J by 3 bases. CDR3 length: 15 amino acids. CDR3 bases: TGCGCCAGCAGCTTGGCCGGGACAGAGGTCTACGAGCAGTACTTC. As protein: CASSLAGTEVYEQYF.

The table lists this clonotype with many counts. The chain employs TRBV20-1 and TRBJ1-5; the D gene is possibly TRBD1 (6 bases). This CDR3 is built from 13 residues. The germline V gene encodes CDR1 DFQATT and CDR2 SNEGSKA (reference sequence). CDR3 sequence reads: CSVGTLSNQPQHF. In nucleotides, the CDR3 is TGCAGCGTCGGGACACTTAGCAATCAGCCCCAGCATTTT.

The chain carries TRBV29-1 and TRBJ2-3; D remains ambiguous. CDR3 length equals 12 residues. The germline V and J ends were trimmed by 4 bases and 0 bases, with 5 bases remaining between them. Germline V gene sequence: CDR1 SQVTM, CDR2 ANQGSEA. The CDR3 spells CSVVGSTDTQYF. CDR3 bases: TGCAGCGTTGTGGGGAGCACAGATACGCAGTATTTT.

The chain joins TRBV6-2 or TRBV6-3 to TRBJ2-1, with 7 bases that match TRBD1. Germline V gives CDR1 MNHEY, CDR2 SVGEGT. The CDR3 contains 16 residues. V lost 6 bases to trimming and J lost 1 base; unmatched junction nucleotides: 9. The chain's CDR3 is CASRGLDRTSYNEQFF. Written as DNA, the CDR3 is TGTGCCAGCAGGGGATTGGACAGGACTTCCTACAATGAGCAGTTCTTC.

V is TRBV6-2 or TRBV6-3 and J is TRBJ2-2; possible D gene TRBD1, 6 bases. V was shortened by 6 bases and J by 2 bases, with 16 bases between the two germline ends. The CDR3 is 16 amino acids. Germline assignment: CDR1 MNHEY and CDR2 SVGEGT. CDR3 DNA sequence: TGTGCCAGCAGCCAACGGGACAACCCTAACACCGGGGAGCTGTTTTTT. Amino acid sequence: CASSQRDNPNTGELFF.

The rearrangement joins TRBV7-6 to TRBJ2-1; D might be TRBD2 (5 bases). This CDR3 has 15 amino acids. CDR1 and CDR2 from the germline V gene are SGHVS and FNYEAQ. Trimming took off 3 bases at V and 7 bases at J, with 16 bases between the two ends. The CDR3 sequence is CASSLGGAGGNEQFF. CDR3 nucleotide sequence: TGTGCCAGCAGCTTGGGTGGAGCCGGAGGAAATGAGCAGTTCTTC.